What follows are 31 T cell receptor beta chains derived from one specimen sequenced in a study of early stage breast cancer tumors. Clones were sequenced by immunoSEQ multiplex PCR, and TCRdb holds only the in-frame ones, with some missing. The table shows 25,000 to 30,000 clones, with 84% occurring only once. The sample was blood. The receptors here all came from a person between 50 and 60 years old with breast cancer.

J is TRBJ2-3 and V is TRBV7-9, with D possibly matching TRBD2 (5 bases). The CDR3 contains 15 residues. Trimming took off 0 bases at V and 2 bases at J, with 9 bases between the two ends. Per the germline V gene, CDR1 is SEHNR and CDR2 is FQNEAQ (reference sequence). CDR3: CASSLAAGNTDTQYF. The CDR3, as DNA: TGTGCCAGCAGCTTAGCGGCGGGTAACACAGATACGCAGTATTTT.

The chain joins TRBV21-1 to TRBJ1-1; the table's D call, TRBD1, has no DNA check behind it. TRBV21-1 is recorded as a pseudogene. The length of the CDR3 is 14 residues. The CDR3 DNA is TGTGCCAGCAGCAAAGCTCGACAGGGGGCTGAAGCTTTCTTT. Translated: CASSKARQGAEAFF.

This chain uses TRBV10-3 with TRBJ2-7, with 11 nucleotides matching TRBD2. The CDR3 runs to 15 residues. Germline-derived CDR1 and CDR2 are ENHRY and SYGVKD. V lost 5 bases, J lost 0 bases, and 3 bases stayed unmatched. CDR3 loop: CAISKGTSGSYEQYF. CDR3 bases: TGTGCCATCAGTAAAGGGACTAGCGGCTCCTACGAGCAGTACTTC.

J is TRBJ2-5 and V is TRBV9; D tentatively reads TRBD1 or TRBD2 (5 bases each). The CDR3 contains 19 residues. V was trimmed by 0 bases and J by 3 bases, leaving 24 bases between them. CDR1 SGDLS and CDR2 YYNGEE come from the germline V gene. The DNA for the CDR3 is TGTGCCAGCAGCGTAGCGGACGGACTCCGGGACCCGGGGAAAGAGACCCAGTACTTC. Translation: CASSVADGLRDPGKETQYF.

This clone was detected only a few times. The gene calls are TRBV19 and TRBJ2-7; the match to TRBD1 covers 9 bases. The germline V gene has CDR1 LNHDA and CDR2 SQIVND (reference sequence). The CDR3 has 15 residues. The V and J ends lost 4 bases and 6 bases, in that order; junction bases with no gene match: 10. CDR3 in amino acids: CASSTKRQGGSEQYF. CDR3 bases: TGTGCCAGTAGTACGAAAAGACAGGGGGGATCCGAGCAGTACTTC.

About this clone itself: Other DNA sequences in this specimen translate into the identical CDR3. The V gene is TRBV9, the J gene TRBJ2-3; D remains ambiguous. V lost 0 bases to trimming and J lost 3 bases, with 2 bases between them. This CDR3 has 12 amino acids. From germline, CDR1 is SGDLS and CDR2 YYNGEE. The CDR3 sequence: CASSVGTDTQYF. DNA of the CDR3: TGTGCCAGCAGCGTAGGTACAGATACGCAGTATTTT.

This chain joins TRBV6-5 and TRBJ1-1; no definite D call. CDR1 and CDR2 (germline): MNHEY, SVGAGI. The CDR3 runs to 16 residues. Trimming left V 2 bases short and J 6 bases short, with 19 bases between. The CDR3 is CASSYDSATGYAEAFF. For the CDR3, the DNA is TGTGCCAGCAGTTACGACTCCGCGACGGGGTACGCTGAAGCTTTCTTT.

The chain is built from TRBV6-1 and TRBJ2-5; TRBD1 aligns across 10 bases. The CDR3 runs 15 residues. The ends lost 7 bases at V and 5 bases at J; junction bases unmatched: 10. CDR1 and CDR2 from the germline V gene are MNHNS and SASEGT. CDR3 sequence (DNA): TGTGCCAGCACCGCCCGGGACAGGGGCCTGGAGACCCAGTACTTC. Translation: CASTARDRGLETQYF.

The gene calls are TRBV9 and TRBJ1-2; 9 positions match TRBD1. Germline assignment: CDR1 SGDLS and CDR2 YYNGEE. V trimming: 2 bases; J trimming: 4 bases; junction bases outside the gene matches: 9. This CDR3 has 16 residues. The CDR3 region has the DNA TGTGCCAGCAGCGTGGGGGGGACAGGGCTTACCTATGGCTACACCTTC. It specifies CASSVGGTGLTYGYTF.

The chain uses TRBV18 and TRBJ2-1, with TRBD2 matching 14 bases. Germline assignment: CDR1 KGHSH and CDR2 LQKENI. The CDR3 covers 16 residues. The ends lost 3 bases at V and 7 bases at J; junction bases unmatched: 5. CDR3 residues: CASSPRTSGRNNEQFF. CDR3 DNA sequence: TGTGCCAGCTCACCTCGGACTAGCGGGAGGAATAATGAGCAGTTCTTC. Variable domain in full (rest from reference TRBV18 and TRBJ2-1): NAGVMQNPRHLVRRRGQEARLRCSPMKGHSHVYWYRQLPEEGLKFMVYLQKENIIDESGMPKERFSAEFPKEGPSILRIQQVVRGDSAAYFCASSPRTSGRNNEQFFGPGTRLTVL.

The chain uses TRBV11-2 and TRBJ1-4; 7 nucleotides match TRBD1. The CDR3 runs to 14 residues. Germline V gives CDR1 SGHAT, CDR2 FQNNGV. Trimming cost V 0 bases and J 7 bases; bases outside gene matches: 2. CDR3 DNA: TGTGCCAGCAGCTTAGACAGGGGGAGTGAAAAACTGTTTTTT. It is translated as CASSLDRGSEKLFF.

The chain joins TRBV4-2 to TRBJ2-6; tentative D call: TRBD1 (6 bases). Trimming removed 3 bases at V and 0 bases at J, with 21 bases between. Per germline, CDR1 LGHNA and CDR2 YNFKEQ. The CDR3 has 20 residues. The CDR3 region is CASSQVGQALPSSGANVLTF. The CDR3 region has the DNA TGTGCCAGCAGCCAGGTGGGACAAGCGTTACCCTCCTCTGGGGCCAACGTCCTGACTTTC.

The chain uses TRBV19 and TRBJ2-1, with 7 positions matching TRBD2. The CDR3 is 15 amino acids. J was trimmed by 6 bases and V by 10 bases; bases with no gene match: 15. Germline CDR1 LNHDA, CDR2 SQIVND (reference sequence). CDR3 residues: CATRRSGGEGNEQFF. CDR3 in DNA: TGTGCCACCCGCCGTTCGGGTGGGGAGGGCAATGAGCAGTTCTTC.

The chain employs TRBV7-6 and TRBJ2-7, with 8 bases identical to TRBD1. The CDR3 is 13 amino acids. The junction had 3 bases not matched to a gene; V was cut back by 5 bases and J by 3 bases. Per germline, CDR1 SGHVS and CDR2 FNYEAQ. CDR3 nucleotides: TGTGCCAGCAGCGTGGACAGGGACTACGAGCAGTACTTC. It encodes CASSVDRDYEQYF.

The chain has TRBV27 and TRBJ1-2; D is undetermined. Germline V gene data show CDR1 as MNHEY and CDR2 as SMNVEV (reference sequence). Between the trimmed V and J ends, which lost 0 bases and 6 bases, there was a span of 8 bases. CDR3 size: 13 residues. The CDR3 sequence is CASSLSGRNGYTF. CDR3 nucleotide sequence: TGTGCCAGCAGTTTATCCGGGCGGAATGGCTACACCTTC.

The rearrangement uses TRBV27 and TRBJ2-2, with D possibly called TRBD1 or TRBD2 (5 bases each). V shed 6 bases and J shed 1 base, with 18 bases lying between them. The CDR3 loop spans 17 amino acids. The germline CDR1 and CDR2 sequences are MNHEY and SMNVEV (reference sequence). The CDR3: CASSGLIMGVNTGELFF. CDR3 DNA: TGTGCCAGCAGCGGGTTGATAATGGGGGTGAACACCGGGGAGCTGTTTTTT.

This clone has just one count. V gene TRBV7-2 combines with J gene TRBJ2-3; TRBD2 might be the D (5 bases). Trimming cost V 1 base and J 5 bases, with 22 bases left between them. The length of the CDR3 is 18 residues. CDR1 is SGHTA, CDR2 FQGNSA, per germline. The CDR3 sequence is CASSLVSGAALPGDTQYF. Here the CDR3 DNA reads TGTGCCAGCAGCTTAGTCAGCGGAGCGGCCCTTCCGGGAGATACGCAGTATTTT.

This chain connects TRBV25-1 to TRBJ2-5; D is uncertain. The CDR3 loop spans 13 amino acids. The V end lost 3 bases, the J end lost 5 bases, and 10 bases lay between the germline ends. Germline-derived CDR1 and CDR2 are MGHDK and SYGVNS. The CDR3 bases are TGTGCCAGCAGTGAGACGACGAGGGAGACCCAGTACTTC. Translation: CASSETTRETQYF.

V is TRBV6-5 and J is TRBJ2-3, with D possibly being TRBD2 (5 bases). Trimming shortened V by 7 bases and J by 6 bases, and 14 bases separated the two germline ends. The CDR3 runs to 13 residues. In germline, CDR1 is MNHEY, CDR2 SVGAGI. CDR3 coding DNA: TGTGCCAGCATTCAGAGCGGCTCCGATACGCAGTATTTT. Translation gives CASIQSGSDTQYF.

The chain recombines TRBV19 with TRBJ2-5; TRBD2 aligns across 10 bases. Germline V gene sequence: CDR1 LNHDA, CDR2 SQIVND (reference sequence). CDR3 length equals 15 residues. J was trimmed by 5 bases and V by 7 bases; bases with no gene match: 10. In nucleotides, the CDR3 is TGTGCCAGTACCAGGGGAGCGGGAGGGCGGGAGACCCAGTACTTC. Translating it yields CASTRGAGGRETQYF.

V and J are TRBV5-6 and TRBJ1-2; TRBD1 might be the D (5 bases). V was cut by 1 base and J by 5 bases, with 12 bases left in between. The CDR3 is made up of 14 amino acids. Germline V lookup: CDR1 SGHDT, CDR2 YYEEEE. The CDR3 region is CASSLSGTAYGYTF. The DNA of the CDR3 is TGTGCCAGCAGCTTGTCTGGGACGGCGTATGGCTACACCTTC.

The CDR3 nucleotides read TGTGCCAGCTCACCCCCAGGGGGGGGCGCCCAGCATTTT. Translation: CASSPPGGGAQHF. The rearrangement joins TRBV18 to TRBJ1-5; 7 bases are shared with TRBD1. The CDR3 consists of 13 residues. Per germline, CDR1 KGHSH and CDR2 LQKENI. The J segment lost 11 bases and the V segment lost 3 bases, leaving 7 bases of the junction unmatched.

The genes are TRBV7-2 and TRBJ2-5, with D possibly matching TRBD2 (6 bases). CDR3 length: 17 residues. Germline CDR1 reads SGHTA; CDR2 reads FQGNSA. Trimming stripped 4 bases from V and 4 bases from J, with 22 bases between. CDR3 DNA: TGTGCCAGCAGCTCCCAGAATGGCGGGAACCGATTAGAGACCCAGTACTTC. Amino acid sequence: CASSSQNGGNRLETQYF.

This chain links TRBV28 with TRBJ2-1, with D tentatively TRBD2 (7 bases). The CDR3 length is 14 residues. Trimming stripped 4 bases from V and 5 bases from J, with 12 bases between. The germline CDR1 and CDR2 sequences are MDHEN and SYDVKM. CDR3 sequence reads: CASSSRGRDNEQFF. The DNA for the CDR3 is TGTGCCAGCAGTTCGCGGGGGCGGGACAATGAGCAGTTCTTC.

V is TRBV19 and J is TRBJ2-3; the match to TRBD2 covers 9 bases. The CDR3 has 15 amino acids. Germline loops: CDR1 LNHDA, CDR2 SQIVND (reference sequence). Trimming at V came to 3 bases and at J to 4 bases, leaving 5 bases not matched to a gene. The CDR3 loop reads CASSILAGGPDTQYF. The CDR3 DNA follows: TGTGCCAGTAGTATTCTTGCGGGAGGGCCAGATACGCAGTATTTT.

This chain links TRBV5-1 with TRBJ1-2, with 9 bases identical to TRBD1. V shed 0 bases, J shed 1 base, and the junction held 1 base outside the gene matches. The CDR3 length is 15 residues. Germline V lookup: CDR1 SGHRS, CDR2 YFSETQ. CDR3 bases: TGCGCCAGCAGCTTGGGGGGACAGGGTAACTATGGCTACACCTTC. This encodes CASSLGGQGNYGYTF.

J is TRBJ1-1 and V is TRBV19, with D uncertain. The length of the CDR3 is 13 residues. Deletions cut 5 bases from V and 7 bases from J, with 14 bases between. Germline V gives CDR1 LNHDA, CDR2 SQIVND (reference sequence). The CDR3, as DNA: TGTGCCAGTAGTGGGGAGGGCCGTGGTGAAGCTTTCTTT. This gives the protein CASSGEGRGEAFF.

V usage is TRBV9 and J usage is TRBJ1-2, with D perhaps matching TRBD1 (5 bases). Germline loops: CDR1 SGDLS, CDR2 YYNGEE. This CDR3 region has 15 residues. The ends were cut back, 0 bases at V and 3 bases at J, with 12 bases in the middle. CDR3 nucleotide sequence: TGTGCCAGCAGCGTAGACGCAGGGTTGGACTATGGCTACACCTTC. Amino acid sequence: CASSVDAGLDYGYTF.

The sample holds a few counts of this clone. The rearrangement joins TRBV7-9 to TRBJ1-2; D not certain. Germline V CDR1 and CDR2: SEHNR, FQNEAQ (reference sequence). CDR3 size: 12 residues. V gave up 2 bases and J gave up 8 bases, with 9 bases separating them. CDR3 in amino acids: CASSLPFGGYTF. The CDR3 DNA is TGTGCCAGCAGCTTACCCTTCGGAGGCTACACCTTC.

The chain has TRBV6-4 and TRBJ2-2; 9 nucleotides match TRBD2. J gave up 7 bases and V 6 bases, and 6 bases lay outside the gene matches. The CDR3 spans 14 residues. The germline CDR1 and CDR2 sequences are MRHNA and SNTAGT. CDR3 protein: CASRLSGSGGELFF. CDR3 coding DNA: TGTGCCAGCAGACTTAGCGGGAGTGGCGGGGAGCTGTTTTTT.

Here the CDR3 reads CAWSKGTPYEQYF. The CDR3 DNA reads as TGTGCCTGGAGTAAAGGGACTCCCTACGAGCAGTACTTC. The V call is TRBV30, the J call TRBJ2-7, with D possibly being TRBD2 (6 bases). The CDR3 extends over 13 amino acids. Trimming stripped 2 bases from V and 2 bases from J, with 10 bases between. The V gene's germline CDR1 is GTSNPN and CDR2 SVGIG (reference sequence).